These 15 T cell receptor beta chains were all obtained from the same sample, sequenced in a study of CD8+ T cells in alopecia areata. Treatment here: oral pan-JAK inhibitor, 5-10 mg twice daily. Sequencing relied on a cDNA template that was reverse transcribed from extracted RNA. TCRdb's copy holds only in-frame clones and misses some; the assay was immunoSEQ multiplex PCR. The sample carries hundreds of thousands of clones, approximately 60% recorded once. Sequencing used CD4+ T cells sorted from blood, obtained between weeks 51 and 54, from a patient treated with tofacitinib. The receptor source for this set is a human donor with alopecia areata.

This rearrangement joins TRBV7-9 to TRBJ2-3; D remains ambiguous. Trimming shortened V by 5 bases and J by 3 bases, and 3 bases separated the two germline ends. Germline values: CDR1 SEHNR, CDR2 FQNEAQ (reference sequence). This CDR3 comprises 11 residues. CDR3 residues: CASSQTDTQYF. The CDR3 nucleotides are TGTGCCAGCAGCCAGACAGATACGCAGTATTTT.

This clone has just a few counts. The rearrangement joins TRBV4-1 to TRBJ2-2, with 8 bases lining up with TRBD1. Germline CDR1 is MGHRA and CDR2 is YSYEKL. With V trimmed by 2 bases and J by 9 bases, 8 bases remained unmatched. This CDR3 spans 15 amino acids. The CDR3: CASSQRTGQHRELFF. CDR3 nucleotides: TGCGCCAGCAGCCAAAGGACAGGGCAGCACCGGGAGCTGTTTTTT.

The chain employs TRBV5-1 and TRBJ1-2, with no clear D. V gave up 4 bases and J gave up 0 bases, with 7 bases separating them. The length of the CDR3 is 13 residues. Per germline, CDR1 SGHRS and CDR2 YFSETQ. This CDR3 reads CASSVTANYGYTF. As DNA, the CDR3 is TGCGCCAGCAGCGTCACGGCTAACTATGGCTACACCTTC.

The chain couples TRBV6-6 to TRBJ2-4; D is possibly TRBD1 (6 bases). Trimming removed 7 bases from V and 0 bases from J, with 10 bases in between. This CDR3 comprises 14 residues. Germline CDR1 reads MNHNY; CDR2 reads SVGAGI (reference sequence). The chain's CDR3 is CASKAGEAKNIQYF. Written as DNA, the CDR3 is TGTGCCAGCAAGGCAGGGGAAGCCAAAAACATTCAGTACTTC.

In its sample, this clone was seen a few times. V gene TRBV29-1 combines with J gene TRBJ2-5, with D possibly TRBD1 on 5 matching bases. The CDR3 length is 12 residues. Trimming took off 4 bases at V and 7 bases at J, with 13 bases between the two ends. Germline-derived CDR1 and CDR2 are SQVTM and ANQGSEA. CDR3 amino acids: CSVVQAQGTQYF. The CDR3 nucleotides read TGCAGCGTTGTACAGGCCCAGGGGACCCAGTACTTC.

This clone has just a few counts. One junction end does not reproduce the germline sequence, and a read error may be involved. This chain uses TRBV7-2 with TRBJ2-1; TRBD1 is a possible D gene (5 bases). Per germline, CDR1 SGHTA and CDR2 FQGNSA. This CDR3 comprises 13 residues. CDR3 sequence reads: CASRLGVYNEQFF. CDR3 DNA: TGTGCCAGCAGGTTAGGGGTCTACAATGAGCAGTTCTTC.

The chain uses TRBV9 and TRBJ2-1; D may be TRBD2 (5 bases). This CDR3 has 15 amino acids. Germline V gene lookup returns CDR1 SGDLS and CDR2 YYNGEE. Trimming cost V 0 bases and J 4 bases, with 11 bases left between them. The CDR3 DNA reads as TGTGCCAGCAGCGTAGGAGCGGAGCATTACAATGAGCAGTTCTTC. This sequence encodes CASSVGAEHYNEQFF.

This clone was observed once. The chain uses TRBV30 and TRBJ1-1; weak D call: TRBD1 (5 bases). Trimming shortened V by 1 base and J by 0 bases, and 9 bases separated the two germline ends. This CDR3 region has 14 residues. Germline CDR1 is GTSNPN and CDR2 is SVGIG (reference sequence). Here the CDR3 DNA reads TGTGCCTGGAGTGGGCAAGGGGTGAACACTGAAGCTTTCTTT. Encoded protein: CAWSGQGVNTEAFF.

The rearrangement links TRBV15 to TRBJ2-7, with 11 bases identical to TRBD2. CDR3 length equals 16 residues. The V and J ends lost 0 bases and 2 bases, in that order; junction bases with no gene match: 3. The V gene's germline CDR1 is LNHNV and CDR2 YYDKDF (reference sequence). In DNA form, the CDR3 reads TGTGCCACCAGCAGAGAGGGGACTAGCGGAGCCTACGAGCAGTACTTC. Translated: CATSREGTSGAYEQYF.

In nucleotides, the CDR3 is TGCGCCAGCAGCCGATCCCAGGGGGACTACGAGCAGTACTTC. Residues: CASSRSQGDYEQYF. V usage is TRBV4-3 and J usage is TRBJ2-7; 7 bases line up with TRBD1. The CDR3 loop spans 14 amino acids. With V trimmed by 4 bases and J by 3 bases, 6 bases remained unmatched. Germline assignment: CDR1 LGHNA and CDR2 YSLEER.

J is TRBJ1-2 and V is TRBV7-9; D might be TRBD1 (6 bases). V was clipped by 3 bases and J by 8 bases, with 13 bases between them. The CDR3 length is 13 residues. Germline CDR1 is SEHNR and CDR2 is FQNEAQ (reference sequence). The chain's CDR3 is CASSFQGGRGYTF. CDR3 nucleotide sequence: TGTGCCAGCAGCTTCCAAGGGGGGCGAGGCTACACCTTC.

This clone has just a few counts. This chain joins TRBV2 and TRBJ1-1; TRBD1 aligns across 7 bases. The CDR3 contains 14 residues. Germline loops: CDR1 SNHLY, CDR2 FYNNEI. Unmatched junction bases numbered 9, after V lost 7 bases and J lost 4 bases. CDR3 bases: TGTGCCAGCAACTTACAGGGGTTGGGCACTGAAGCTTTCTTT. It specifies CASNLQGLGTEAFF.

The V call is TRBV7-3, the J call TRBJ2-1; possible D gene TRBD2, 6 bases. The length of the CDR3 is 14 residues. Trimming took off 5 bases at V and 5 bases at J, with 13 bases between the two ends. CDR1 SGHTA and CDR2 FQGTGA come from the germline V gene. CDR3 amino acids: CASSPLRRDNEQFF. The CDR3 nucleotides read TGTGCCAGCAGCCCCCTACGGAGGGACAATGAGCAGTTCTTC.

The V gene is TRBV11-1, the J gene TRBJ2-5, with D unresolved. CDR1 SGHAT and CDR2 FQDESV come from the germline V gene (reference sequence). This CDR3 is 10 amino acids long. Trimming took off 5 bases at V and 2 bases at J, with 0 bases between the two ends. Here the CDR3 reads CASSQETQYF. The CDR3 DNA is TGTGCCAGCAGCCAAGAGACCCAGTACTTC.

This rearrangement joins TRBV9 to TRBJ2-5, with 13 positions matching TRBD2. The CDR3 sequence is 15 residues long. The V and J ends lost 3 bases and 1 base, in that order; junction bases with no gene match: 0. From germline, CDR1 is SGDLS and CDR2 YYNGEE. CDR3 nucleotide sequence: TGTGCCAGCAGCGGACTAGCGGGGGGCCAAGAGACCCAGTACTTC. Protein sequence: CASSGLAGGQETQYF.